One and the same sample provided the 11 T cell receptor beta chains below, sequenced in a study of blood T cell repertoires in COVID-19. The data were produced by immunoSEQ multiplex PCR, yet TCRdb's version contains in-frame clones alone and is incomplete. Of 50,000 to 60,000 clones listed, around nine tenths are singletons. Source material: peripheral blood. These TCRs come from an elderly woman with acute or convalescent COVID-19.

This chain uses TRBV29-1 with TRBJ2-5; D unresolved. V was trimmed by 2 bases and J by 5 bases, leaving 6 bases between them. Germline CDR1 reads SQVTM; CDR2 reads ANQGSEA. The CDR3 spans 11 residues. The CDR3 loop reads CSVEFGETQYF. CDR3 DNA: TGCAGCGTTGAATTCGGGGAGACCCAGTACTTC.

The chain employs TRBV19 and TRBJ1-4, with TRBD1 matching 7 bases. V shed 3 bases and J 8 bases; nucleotides not matched to a gene: 6. Germline V CDR1 and CDR2: LNHDA, SQIVND (reference sequence). CDR3 length: 14 residues. CDR3 nucleotide sequence: TGTGCCAGTAGTATCCCCGGGACAGCCGAAAAACTGTTTTTT. Amino acid sequence: CASSIPGTAEKLFF.

The chain combines TRBV4-3 with TRBJ2-1; the D gene is possibly TRBD2 (6 bases). Looked up from germline, CDR1 is LGHNA and CDR2 is YSLEER. The germline V and J ends were trimmed by 0 bases and 8 bases, with 17 bases remaining between them. CDR3 length: 16 amino acids. The CDR3 region has the DNA TGCGCCAGCAGCCAAGATATAATGACTAGTAGCGATGAGCAGTTCTTC. Translating gives CASSQDIMTSSDEQFF.

The gene calls are TRBV11-1 and TRBJ2-3; 12 positions match TRBD1. The CDR3 consists of 15 residues. Germline trimming cut 5 bases from V and 4 bases from J; bases unmatched to any gene: 4. Per germline, CDR1 SGHAT and CDR2 FQDESV (reference sequence). Here the CDR3 reads CASSPGQGASDTQYF. The CDR3 DNA sequence: TGTGCCAGCAGCCCGGGACAGGGGGCCTCAGATACGCAGTATTTT.

The CDR3 loop is CASSLSGDRVDGYTF. CDR3 sequence (DNA): TGTGCCAGCAGCCTCTCTGGGGACAGGGTCGATGGCTACACCTTC. The chain joins TRBV5-5 to TRBJ1-2; 9 nucleotides agree with TRBD1. Germline lookup yields CDR1 SGHKS and CDR2 YYEKEE (reference sequence). V trimming: 4 bases; J trimming: 6 bases; junction bases outside the gene matches: 10. This CDR3 region has 15 residues.

The chain joins TRBV7-2 to TRBJ1-1, with D tentatively TRBD1 (5 bases). Trimming took off 2 bases at V and 4 bases at J, with 17 bases between the two ends. The germline V gene encodes CDR1 SGHTA and CDR2 FQGNSA. The CDR3 length is 16 residues. In nucleotides, the CDR3 is TGTGCCAGCAGCTTATACCCGGGGGAGGGGTCCACTGAAGCTTTCTTT. This codes for CASSLYPGEGSTEAFF.

J is TRBJ2-3 and V is TRBV9; 8 bases line up with TRBD2. CDR1 is SGDLS, CDR2 YYNGEE, per germline. This CDR3 comprises 12 residues. Trimming at V came to 7 bases and at J to 4 bases, leaving 2 bases not matched to a gene. CDR3 coding DNA: TGTGCCAGCTCGGGGGGGGCAGATACGCAGTATTTT. Amino acids: CASSGGADTQYF.

This chain uses TRBV6-2 or TRBV6-3 with TRBJ2-7; TRBD2 might be the D (5 bases). The CDR3 sequence is 14 residues long. Germline V CDR1 and CDR2: MNHEY, SVGEGT. The V end lost 0 bases, the J end lost 8 bases, and 14 bases lay between the germline ends. The CDR3 reads CASSYSGWESQQYF. In DNA form, the CDR3 reads TGTGCCAGCAGTTACTCCGGTTGGGAGAGCCAGCAGTACTTC.

The genes are TRBV7-2 and TRBJ2-1; 12 positions agree with TRBD2. From germline, CDR1 is SGHTA and CDR2 FQGNSA. CDR3 length: 17 residues. Trimming took 5 bases from V and 5 from J; bases not matched to a gene: 10. Written as DNA, the CDR3 is TGTGCCAGCAGCCCAAGGACTAGCGGGATGTCAGACAATGAGCAGTTCTTC. Its protein is CASSPRTSGMSDNEQFF.

The rearrangement links TRBV19 to TRBJ2-5; TRBD1 aligns across 7 bases. Germline V gene data show CDR1 as LNHDA and CDR2 as SQIVND (reference sequence). V was pared by 4 bases and J by 1 base, with 0 bases of the junction left unmatched. CDR3 length: 13 residues. CDR3 DNA: TGTGCCAGTAGTAGACAGGGCCAAGAGACCCAGTACTTC. Protein product: CASSRQGQETQYF.

V and J are TRBV30 and TRBJ1-5, with D unresolved. The germline V gene encodes CDR1 GTSNPN and CDR2 SVGIG (reference sequence). Trimming pared 0 bases from V and 7 bases from J, leaving 22 bases between. The CDR3 extends over 17 amino acids. CDR3 DNA: TGTGCCTGGAGTGTAAGCTCCGCTCGGTATTGGGAGCAGCCCCAGCATTTT. Its translation: CAWSVSSARYWEQPQHF.